Presented here are 12 T cell receptor beta chains from one specimen sequenced in a study of shared clonotypes between healthy human individuals. Naive CD8 isolation took CD45RO-negative cells positively selected for CCR7 and excluded terminally differentiated effector memory CD45RA+ cells. Sequencing used immunoSEQ multiplex PCR; TCRdb keeps in-frame clones, though not all of them. There are 800,000 or so clones in the sample; 96% occur only once, and around 0.25% lies in the top ten. The sequenced sample consisted of naive CD8+ T cells sorted from blood. The receptors were sampled from a man between 25 and 39 years old in good health.

CDR3: CASSPRQGSSGANVLTF. The CDR3 bases are TGCGCCAGCAGCCCAAGACAGGGCTCCTCTGGGGCCAACGTCCTGACTTTC. V gene TRBV5-1 combines with J gene TRBJ2-6, with 7 bases lining up with TRBD1. CDR3 length: 17 amino acids. Germline V gene data show CDR1 as SGHRS and CDR2 as YFSETQ. The V segment lost 4 bases and the J segment 0 bases; nucleotides outside the gene matches: 7.

The chain carries TRBV7-9 and TRBJ2-3, with 10 bases matching TRBD2. The ends lost 5 bases at V and 5 bases at J; junction bases unmatched: 7. Germline V CDR1 and CDR2: SEHNR, FQNEAQ (reference sequence). CDR3 length: 15 amino acids. The chain's CDR3 is CASSRLAGGGDTQYF. CDR3 bases: TGTGCCAGCAGCAGGTTAGCGGGAGGAGGAGATACGCAGTATTTT.

The CDR3 nucleotides are TGTGCCAGCAGCCAGGAGGGACTAGCGGACGCCTACGAGCAGTACTTC. Encoded protein: CASSQEGLADAYEQYF. This chain joins TRBV7-9 and TRBJ2-7, with TRBD2 identical over 11 bases. The CDR3 totals 16 residues. Germline V lookup: CDR1 SEHNR, CDR2 FQNEAQ (reference sequence). V lost 5 bases to trimming and J lost 2 bases; unmatched junction nucleotides: 8.

This chain joins TRBV11-2 and TRBJ2-7; D may correspond to TRBD1 or TRBD2 (5 bases each). The V gene's germline CDR1 is SGHAT and CDR2 FQNNGV. This CDR3 region has 12 residues. V lost 3 bases, J lost 6 bases, and 9 bases lay in between. For the CDR3, the DNA is TGTGCCAGCAGCTTTGGGGGTGCCGAGCAGTACTTC. Translated: CASSFGGAEQYF.

The genes are TRBV5-1 and TRBJ2-7, with a weak D call TRBD1 (6 bases). The germline V gene encodes CDR1 SGHRS and CDR2 YFSETQ. Trimming pared 4 bases from V and 2 bases from J, leaving 13 bases between. The CDR3 extends over 14 amino acids. The CDR3 sequence is CASSPRGQTYEQYF. The CDR3 bases are TGCGCCAGCAGCCCCCGTGGACAGACCTACGAGCAGTACTTC.

The chain recombines TRBV29-1 with TRBJ2-2, with D maybe TRBD1 (5 bases). The CDR3 extends over 12 amino acids. The V gene lost 6 bases and the J gene lost 5 bases, with 10 bases spanning the gap. Germline values: CDR1 SQVTM, CDR2 ANQGSEA. CDR3 in amino acids: CSVIGVTGELFF. CDR3 sequence (DNA): TGCAGCGTGATAGGGGTAACCGGGGAGCTGTTTTTT.

This sequence joins TRBV6-5 and TRBJ2-7; D gene uncertain. V was shortened by 5 bases and J by 2 bases, with 13 bases between the two germline ends. Germline V gene lookup returns CDR1 MNHEY and CDR2 SVGAGI. This CDR3 is 14 amino acids long. The CDR3 region has the DNA TGTGCCAGCAGTGGATCGACAAGTGCCTACGAGCAGTACTTC. Its translation is CASSGSTSAYEQYF.

This clone occurred once. The chain combines TRBV10-3 with TRBJ2-7; 8 bases match TRBD1. Germline values: CDR1 ENHRY, CDR2 SYGVKD. The J segment lost 2 bases and the V segment lost 10 bases, leaving 4 bases of the junction unmatched. The CDR3 runs 12 residues. CDR3 bases: TGTGCCACTGACAGGGGTGCCTACGAGCAGTACTTC. It is translated as CATDRGAYEQYF.

The V gene is TRBV5-6, the J gene TRBJ1-1; D not resolved. Germline CDR1 and CDR2: SGHDT and YYEEEE. This CDR3 has 14 amino acids. V lost 2 bases and J lost 6, with 14 bases in between. The DNA of the CDR3 is TGTGCCAGCAGCTTCGGTGCTGGGCCTCCTGAAGCTTTCTTT. Translating gives CASSFGAGPPEAFF. Complete variable domain (other parts from reference TRBV5-6 and TRBJ1-1): DAGVTQSPTHLIKTRGQQVTLRCSPKSGHDTVSWYQQALGQGPQFIFQYYEEEERQRGNFPDRFSGHQFPNYSSELNVNALLLGDSALYLCASSFGAGPPEAFFGQGTRLTVV.

The J gene is TRBJ2-7, the V gene TRBV7-6; D is perhaps TRBD2 (6 bases). This CDR3 is built from 15 residues. CDR1 and CDR2 (germline): SGHVS, FNYEAQ. Trimming left V 0 bases short and J 3 bases short, with 12 bases between. The CDR3 loop reads CASSLAGGRDYEQYF. CDR3 sequence (DNA): TGTGCCAGCAGCTTAGCCGGGGGAAGGGACTACGAGCAGTACTTC. Full variable domain (remainder filled in from reference TRBV7-6 and TRBJ2-7): GAGVSQSPRYKVTKRGQDVALRCDPISGHVSLYWYRQALGQGPEFLTYFNYEAQQDKSGLPNDRFSAERPEGSISTLTIQRTEQRDSAMYRCASSLAGGRDYEQYFGPGTRLTVT.

The chain has TRBV29-1 and TRBJ2-3; perhaps TRBD1 as D (6 bases). This CDR3 region has 15 residues. V shed 6 bases and J shed 1 base, with 17 bases lying between them. Germline values: CDR1 SQVTM, CDR2 ANQGSEA. The CDR3 reads CSVTWDEGGTDTQYF. Written as DNA, the CDR3 is TGCAGCGTGACTTGGGACGAGGGGGGCACAGATACGCAGTATTTT.

The chain carries TRBV9 and TRBJ2-6; no firm D call. V was clipped by 0 bases and J by 0 bases, with 4 bases between them. This CDR3 is 15 amino acids long. Germline values: CDR1 SGDLS, CDR2 YYNGEE. The CDR3 loop is CASSVVGSGANVLTF. The CDR3 nucleotides are TGTGCCAGCAGCGTAGTTGGCTCTGGGGCCAACGTCCTGACTTTC.